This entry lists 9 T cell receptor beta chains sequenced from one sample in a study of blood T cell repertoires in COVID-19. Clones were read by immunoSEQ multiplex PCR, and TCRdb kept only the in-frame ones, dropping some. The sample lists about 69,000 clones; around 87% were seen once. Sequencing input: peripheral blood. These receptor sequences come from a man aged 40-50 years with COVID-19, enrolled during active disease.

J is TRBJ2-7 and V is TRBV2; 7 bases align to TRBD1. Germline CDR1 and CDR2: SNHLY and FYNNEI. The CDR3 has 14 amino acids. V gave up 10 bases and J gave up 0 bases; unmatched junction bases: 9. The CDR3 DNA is TGTGCCAACGCCCGGGACAGAGACTCCTACGAGCAGTACTTC. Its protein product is CANARDRDSYEQYF.

Here the CDR3 reads CAWETGPDSPLHF. The CDR3 region has the DNA TGTGCCTGGGAGACAGGGCCTGATTCACCCCTCCACTTT. The chain is built from TRBV30 and TRBJ1-6; 7 nucleotides agree with TRBD1. The CDR3 loop spans 13 amino acids. The germline V gene encodes CDR1 GTSNPN and CDR2 SVGIG (reference sequence). V was pared by 5 bases and J by 8 bases, with 6 bases of the junction left unmatched. The full variable domain, its missing parts supplied by reference TRBV30 and TRBJ1-6, is SQTIHQWPATLVQPVGSPLSLECTVEGTSNPNLYWYRQAAGRGLQLLFYSVGIGQISSEVPQNLSASRPQDRQFILSSKKLLLSDSGFYLCAWETGPDSPLHFGNGTRLTVT.

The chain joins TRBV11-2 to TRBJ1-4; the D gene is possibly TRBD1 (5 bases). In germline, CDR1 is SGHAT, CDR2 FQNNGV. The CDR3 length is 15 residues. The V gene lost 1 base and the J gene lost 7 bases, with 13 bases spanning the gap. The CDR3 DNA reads TGTGCCAGCAGCTTAGGGGTGGTGGGGGGTGAAAAACTGTTTTTT. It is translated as CASSLGVVGGEKLFF.

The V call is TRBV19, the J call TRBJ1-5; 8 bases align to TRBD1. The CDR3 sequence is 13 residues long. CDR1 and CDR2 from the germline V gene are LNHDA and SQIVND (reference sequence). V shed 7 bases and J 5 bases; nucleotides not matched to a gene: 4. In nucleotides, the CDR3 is TGTGCCAGTATGGGCAGGGGGCATCAGCCCCAGCATTTT. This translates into CASMGRGHQPQHF.

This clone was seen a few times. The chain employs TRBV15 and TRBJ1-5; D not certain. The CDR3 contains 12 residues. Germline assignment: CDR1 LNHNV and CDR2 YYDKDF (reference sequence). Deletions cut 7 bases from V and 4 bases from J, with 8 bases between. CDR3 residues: CATTRGNQPQHF. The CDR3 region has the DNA TGTGCCACCACACGAGGTAATCAGCCCCAGCATTTT.

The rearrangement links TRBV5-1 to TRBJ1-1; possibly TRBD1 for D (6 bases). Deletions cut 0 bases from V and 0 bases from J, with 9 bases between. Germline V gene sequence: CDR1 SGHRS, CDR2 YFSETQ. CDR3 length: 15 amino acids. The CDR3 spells CASSLAGTLNTEAFF. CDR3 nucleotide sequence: TGCGCCAGCAGCTTGGCCGGGACACTGAACACTGAAGCTTTCTTT.

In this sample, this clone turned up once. The CDR3 reads CASSEGGPSTDTQYF. The CDR3 nucleotides are TGTGCCAGCAGTGAAGGGGGCCCAAGCACAGATACGCAGTATTTT. The chain employs TRBV6-1 and TRBJ2-3, with D possibly TRBD1 on 5 matching bases. The length of the CDR3 is 15 residues. From germline, CDR1 is MNHNS and CDR2 SASEGT. Between the trimmed V and J ends, which lost 1 base and 0 bases, there was a span of 8 bases.

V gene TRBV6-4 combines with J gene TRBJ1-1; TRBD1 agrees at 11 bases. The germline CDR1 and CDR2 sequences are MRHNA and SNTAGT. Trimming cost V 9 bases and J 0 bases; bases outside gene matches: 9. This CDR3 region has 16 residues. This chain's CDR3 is CARPWTGGWMNTEAFF. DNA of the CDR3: TGTGCCAGGCCCTGGACAGGGGGCTGGATGAACACTGAAGCTTTCTTT.

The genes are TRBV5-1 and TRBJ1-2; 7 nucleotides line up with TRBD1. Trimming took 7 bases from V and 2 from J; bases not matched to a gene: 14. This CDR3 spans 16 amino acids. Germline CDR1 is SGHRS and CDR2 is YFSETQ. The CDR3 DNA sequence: TGCGCCAGCGCGCCCGCACCGGGACAGCTAAACTATGGCTACACCTTC. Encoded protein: CASAPAPGQLNYGYTF. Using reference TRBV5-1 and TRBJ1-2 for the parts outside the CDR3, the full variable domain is KAGVTQTPRYLIKTRGQQVTLSCSPISGHRSVSWYQQTPGQGLQFLFEYFSETQRNKGNFPGRFSGRQFSNSRSEMNVSTLELGDSALYLCASAPAPGQLNYGYTFGSGTRLTVV.